The rows below give T cell receptor beta chains drawn from one sample of a study of shared T cell receptors in the human thymus. Assay used: immunoSEQ multiplex PCR; TCRdb lists only in-frame clones, some missing. The table shows approximately 730,000 clones, with 80% to 90% occurring only once. The same sample was also used in a study of human thymus T cells.

The sample comprised thymocytes. The receptors derive from a girl under two years old with a congenital heart defect. Each CDR3 is given with its conserved first and last residue. A D gene is named only where the DNA matches it firmly. Some rows mark clone size as missing; the rest say once, few, many or name a class of expanded clone.

>TRBV19|TRBJ1-5|NA|NA
CASSADETGAHSQPQHF
TGTGCCAGTAGTGCGGACGAGACAGGTGCCCACAGTCAGCCCCAGCATTTT
>TRBV5-4|TRBJ2-4|NA|NA
CASSLSQRVGNIQYF
TGTGCCAGCAGCTTGAGCCAGAGGGTGGGCAACATTCAGTACTTC
>TRBV6-1|TRBJ2-2|TRBD2|NA
CASSEAGGQTNTGELFF
TGTGCCAGCAGTGAAGCGGGAGGGCAAACGAACACCGGGGAGCTGTTTTTT
>TRBV5-1|TRBJ2-5|TRBD2|NA
CASHSTSGQGETQYF
TGCGCCAGCCACTCGACTAGCGGGCAGGGAGAGACCCAGTACTTC
>TRBV18|TRBJ2-3|NA|NA
CASSPAGLHTQYF
TGTGCCAGCTCACCGGCGGGGCTCCATACGCAGTATTTT
>TRBV6-5|TRBJ1-2|NA|NA
CASSGEGQGIEGYTF
TGTGCCAGCAGTGGGGAGGGGCAGGGAATTGAGGGCTACACCTTC
>TRBV10-2|TRBJ2-7|NA|NA
CASNDGLPSYEQYF
TGCGCCAGCAACGATGGACTCCCATCCTACGAGCAGTACTTC
>TRBV6-5|TRBJ1-2|NA|NA
CASREGSYGYTF
TGTGCCAGCAGGGAGGGGAGCTATGGCTACACCTTC
>TRBV5-4|TRBJ2-7|NA|NA
CASSLGSHEQYF
TGTGCCAGCAGCCTAGGTAGCCACGAGCAGTACTTC
>TRBV19|TRBJ2-7|TRBD2|NA
CASRPAGGTYEQYF
TGTGCCAGTAGGCCAGCGGGGGGCACATACGAGCAGTACTTC
>TRBV7-9|TRBJ2-2|TRBD1|NA
CASSGKPTGVKNTGELFF
TGTGCCAGCAGCGGAAAACCTACAGGGGTTAAGAACACCGGGGAGCTGTTTTTT
>TRBV30|TRBJ2-5|NA|NA
CAWSRYQETQYF
TGTGCCTGGAGCAGGTACCAAGAGACCCAGTACTTC
>TRBV10-3|TRBJ2-7|NA|NA
CAISESGKAAESYEQYF
TGTGCCATCAGTGAGTCCGGTAAAGCCGCGGAGTCCTACGAGCAGTACTTC
>TRBV11-1|TRBJ2-3|TRBD1|NA
CASSWATGASTDTQYF
TGTGCCAGCAGCTGGGCCACAGGGGCCAGCACAGATACGCAGTATTTT
>TRBV13|TRBJ1-2|TRBD1|NA
CASSDRETGHRSYTF
TGTGCCAGCAGCGACAGGGAGACGGGGCACCGGAGCTACACCTTC
>TRBV7-8|TRBJ2-1|TRBD2|once
CASSSHRAGGYNEQFF
TGTGCCAGCAGCTCCCATCGAGCGGGGGGGTACAATGAGCAGTTCTTC
>TRBV9|TRBJ2-1|NA|NA
CASSPVMGRNNEQFF
TGTGCCAGCAGCCCCGTCATGGGCAGAAACAATGAGCAGTTCTTC
>TRBV27|TRBJ1-2|TRBD1|NA
CASSLSRGRTGYYGYTF
TGTGCCAGCAGTTTATCTAGGGGGCGGACAGGATACTATGGCTACACCTTC
>TRBV19|TRBJ1-1|NA|NA
CASSMTGVGNTEAFF
TGTGCCAGTAGTATGACCGGAGTCGGGAACACTGAAGCTTTCTTT
>TRBV7-3|TRBJ2-3|TRBD2|NA
CASSPTGLAGLTDTQYF
TGTGCCAGCAGCCCCACCGGACTAGCGGGGTTAACAGATACGCAGTATTTT
>TRBV7-3|TRBJ2-1|NA|NA
CASSLRYRDMYNEQFF
TGTGCCAGCAGCTTAAGGTACCGGGACATGTACAATGAGCAGTTCTTC
>TRBV29-1|TRBJ2-1|TRBD2|once
CSATSGGLHEQFF
TGCAGCGCGACTAGCGGGGGGTTACATGAGCAGTTCTTC
>TRBV6-5|TRBJ2-2|TRBD1|NA
CASSYVEGAKTGELFF
TGTGCCAGCAGTTACGTCGAGGGGGCAAAAACCGGGGAGCTGTTTTTT
>TRBV30|TRBJ1-2|NA|NA
CAWTLRQAVGDYWGYGYTF
TGTGCCTGGACCCTTCGACAGGCAGTGGGGGATTATTGGGGCTATGGCTACACCTTC
>TRBV5-4|TRBJ1-2|NA|NA
CASRHQRTEANYGYTF
TGTGCCAGCAGACACCAGCGGACAGAGGCTAACTATGGCTACACCTTC
>TRBV20-1|TRBJ2-5|NA|NA
CSARGGETQYF
TGCAGTGCTAGAGGAGGAGAGACCCAGTACTTC
>TRBV28|TRBJ2-7|NA|once
CASSLTETVYEQYF
TGTGCCAGCAGTCTGACAGAAACAGTCTACGAGCAGTACTTC
>TRBV4-3|TRBJ2-4|NA|NA
CASSPCLVGEAKNIQYF
TGCGCCAGCAGTCCTTGCCTGGTCGGTGAGGCCAAAAACATTCAGTACTTC
>TRBV7-8|TRBJ1-1|TRBD1|once
CASSLVDRGAEAFF
TGTGCCAGCAGCTTAGTGGACAGGGGAGCTGAAGCTTTCTTT
>TRBV14|TRBJ1-2|NA|NA
CASSQERLPGLPWRESYGYTF
TGTGCCAGCAGCCAAGAGCGCTTACCTGGCTTACCTTGGAGGGAGTCCTATGGCTACACCTTC
>TRBV5-1|TRBJ2-2|TRBD1|NA
CASSLFPGTGCFTGELFF
TGCGCCAGCAGCTTATTTCCCGGGACAGGGTGTTTCACCGGGGAGCTGTTTTTT
>TRBV7-2|TRBJ1-6|TRBD1|NA
CASSSRTGTSSPLHF
TGTGCCAGCAGCTCGCGGACAGGTACAAGTTCACCCCTCCACTTT
>TRBV5-1|TRBJ1-4|NA|NA
CASSLWGEGTATNEKLFF
TGCGCCAGCAGCTTGTGGGGGGAAGGGACCGCAACTAATGAAAAACTGTTTTTT